The 27 T cell receptor beta chains given below trace back to one sample, sequenced in a study of human CD8 memory T cell subsets. Investigators built TCR beta libraries using UMI-labeled 5' RACE. One entry per CDR3 protein, without DNA, is what TCRdb gives after re-calling the 5' RACE reads. This sample's table reports 7,000 to 7,500 distinct CDR3 sequences. Material: CD8+ T cells from PBMCs. The source is a human donor in good health.

This sequence joins TRBV3-1 and TRBJ2-2; TCRdb reports TRBD2, a call that lacks DNA to check it against. Germline lookup yields CDR1 LGHDT and CDR2 YNNKEL (reference sequence). CDR3 length: 18 residues. CDR3 loop: CASSQEALAGAPTGELFF.

Judged by frequency, this clonotype is medium-sized. This chain joins TRBV20-1 and TRBJ2-3; as DNA is missing, the TRBD2 call by TCRdb cannot be tested. The CDR3 runs to 16 residues. Germline values: CDR1 DFQATT, CDR2 SNEGSKA (reference sequence). This chain's CDR3 is CSARDQGSGDTDTQYF.

This chain connects TRBV5-4 to TRBJ2-2. Germline V gene data show CDR1 as SGHNT and CDR2 as YYREEE (reference sequence). CDR3 length equals 16 residues. This chain's CDR3 is CASTSTGIGNTGELFF.

The genes are TRBV19 and TRBJ1-5; TCRdb names TRBD1, which stays unverified in the absence of DNA. The CDR3 is made up of 13 amino acids. Germline CDR1 reads LNHDA; CDR2 reads SQIVND (reference sequence). The CDR3 sequence: CASSIQGGSPQHF.

J is TRBJ1-4 and V is TRBV12-3 or TRBV12-4. The CDR3 covers 11 residues. CDR3 loop: CASSSNEKLFF.

The genes are TRBV30 and TRBJ2-1. There are 11 residues in the CDR3. Germline CDR1 reads GTSNPN; CDR2 reads SVGIG (reference sequence). The chain's CDR3 is CAWSVRVEQFF.

The chain links TRBV27 to TRBJ1-2. Germline CDR1 is MNHEY and CDR2 is SMNVEV (reference sequence). CDR3 size: 15 residues. The CDR3 spells CASSLDSGRVYGYTF.

This chain connects TRBV6-5 to TRBJ2-5; the TRBD1 assignment by TCRdb is unverifiable without DNA. Per germline, CDR1 MNHEY and CDR2 SVGAGI. This CDR3 contains 14 residues. This CDR3 reads CASSWRPGQETQYF.

The chain uses TRBV30 and TRBJ2-1; TCRdb names TRBD2, which stays unverified in the absence of DNA. The CDR3 covers 12 residues. Per the germline V gene, CDR1 is GTSNPN and CDR2 is SVGIG (reference sequence). The CDR3 sequence: CAWSVRRDLPFF.

In terms of frequency, this clonotype is medium-sized. The chain is built from TRBV6-5 and TRBJ2-7. This CDR3 is 11 amino acids long. Germline CDR1 is MNHEY and CDR2 is SVGAGI. The CDR3 loop is CASSAGYEQYF.

The genes are TRBV12-5 and TRBJ2-3. The CDR3 is 14 amino acids. The V gene's germline CDR1 is LGHNT and CDR2 FRNRAP. CDR3 residues: CASGLLGSTDTQYF.

The chain carries TRBV7-9 and TRBJ2-1; the TRBD2 assignment by TCRdb is unverifiable without DNA. The CDR3 is made up of 15 amino acids. Germline CDR1 is SEHNR and CDR2 is FQNEAQ (reference sequence). The CDR3 here is CASSLGLAENNEQFF.

According to its frequency, this clonotype is medium-sized. This chain's CDR3 is CASSPPGGSPLHF. The chain links TRBV28 to TRBJ1-6; absent DNA, TCRdb's TRBD1 call cannot be checked. This CDR3 has 13 residues. Germline loops: CDR1 MDHEN, CDR2 SYDVKM.

This rearrangement joins TRBV19 to TRBJ1-1. Per the germline V gene, CDR1 is LNHDA and CDR2 is SQIVND (reference sequence). This CDR3 contains 11 residues. The CDR3 is CASSLWTEAFF.

The chain has TRBV7-6 and TRBJ2-3; TCRdb outputs TRBD1, but without DNA this stays unchecked. CDR1 and CDR2 (germline): SGHVS, FNYEAQ. The CDR3 has 13 residues. The CDR3: CASSDSGAYTQYF.

The V and J genes are TRBV10-2 and TRBJ2-1; TCRdb picks TRBD2, but there is no DNA to check that call. The CDR3 totals 16 residues. CDR1 and CDR2 (germline): WSHSY, SAAADI. The CDR3 sequence: CASSGTSGKRDNEQFF.

The rearrangement uses TRBV6-6 and TRBJ2-7; no DNA is available, so the TRBD2 call from TCRdb remains unchecked. The CDR3 spans 16 residues. Germline CDR1 is MNHNY and CDR2 is SVGAGI (reference sequence). The CDR3 spells CASSYSRLAGGYEQYF.

V gene TRBV27 combines with J gene TRBJ1-2. CDR3 length: 12 amino acids. Germline-derived CDR1 and CDR2 are MNHEY and SMNVEV (reference sequence). This CDR3 reads CASSLGDSGYTF.

This rearrangement joins TRBV12-3 or TRBV12-4 to TRBJ2-7; the D call of TRBD1 rests on TCRdb alone, since no DNA is present to check it. This CDR3 region has 13 residues. The CDR3 reads CASSFGHHYEQYF.

The rearrangement links TRBV19 to TRBJ1-1; as DNA is missing, the TRBD1 call by TCRdb cannot be tested. Germline loops: CDR1 LNHDA, CDR2 SQIVND (reference sequence). The CDR3 has 15 residues. CDR3 amino acids: CASSIATGRNTEAFF.

The gene calls are TRBV9 and TRBJ2-5; the TRBD2 assignment by TCRdb is unverifiable without DNA. The CDR3 runs to 16 residues. The germline V gene encodes CDR1 SGDLS and CDR2 YYNGEE. CDR3: CASSLPSGGARETQYF.

The rearrangement uses TRBV5-1 and TRBJ1-3. The germline V gene has CDR1 SGHRS and CDR2 YFSETQ. There are 17 residues in the CDR3. CDR3 sequence: CASSLSVGKNRGNTIYF.

The chain combines TRBV4-1 with TRBJ2-1; as DNA is missing, the TRBD2 call by TCRdb cannot be tested. The length of the CDR3 is 16 residues. CDR1 is MGHRA and CDR2 is YSYEKL in the germline V gene. CDR3 protein: CASSQPGTSGSNEQFF.

The gene calls are TRBV28 and TRBJ2-7; TCRdb calls TRBD2, which cannot be checked without DNA. The CDR3 sequence is 14 residues long. Germline values: CDR1 MDHEN, CDR2 SYDVKM. CDR3 sequence reads: CASSTGGRPYEQYF.

The chain recombines TRBV3-1 with TRBJ2-5; there is no DNA to check the TCRdb D call of TRBD2. Per germline, CDR1 LGHDT and CDR2 YNNKEL (reference sequence). CDR3 length equals 16 residues. CDR3 amino acids: CASSQALAGGQETQYF.

The CDR3 region is CASSLRAQETQYF. This chain connects TRBV5-4 to TRBJ2-5. The CDR3 runs 13 residues. Germline CDR1 reads SGHNT; CDR2 reads YYREEE (reference sequence).

The genes are TRBV12-3 or TRBV12-4 and TRBJ1-2. The CDR3 is made up of 13 amino acids. CDR3 in amino acids: CASSPSMGHGYTF.